These 4 T cell receptor beta chains share one sample of origin, sequenced in a study of T cell responses to AZD1222 COVID-19 vaccine. TCRdb's copy holds only in-frame clones and misses some; the assay was immunoSEQ multiplex PCR. The profile shows roughly 180,000 clones, 92% of them singletons. The sample consisted of peripheral blood, taken 28 days after the second AZD1222 dose. All receptors come from an adult who received the AZD1222 COVID-19 vaccine.

J is TRBJ2-1 and V is TRBV5-6, with 10 bases lining up with TRBD2. Germline V lookup: CDR1 SGHDT, CDR2 YYEEEE. V trimming: 0 bases; J trimming: 6 bases; junction bases outside the gene matches: 3. The CDR3 extends over 15 amino acids. CDR3 sequence: CASSLASGGVNEQFF. The DNA of the CDR3 is TGTGCCAGCAGCTTGGCTAGCGGGGGCGTCAATGAGCAGTTCTTC.

This sequence joins TRBV5-4 and TRBJ2-3; 9 bases are a match to TRBD2. The CDR3 has 15 residues. Germline lookup yields CDR1 SGHNT and CDR2 YYREEE (reference sequence). V was pared by 5 bases and J by 4 bases, with 8 bases of the junction left unmatched. The DNA of the CDR3 is TGTGCCAGCAGGCAGGGCGTAGCGGGAGCAGATACGCAGTATTTT. Protein sequence: CASRQGVAGADTQYF.

The rearrangement joins TRBV5-6 to TRBJ2-7; 9 nucleotides line up with TRBD2. V lost 5 bases, J lost 6 bases, and 3 bases stayed unmatched. The CDR3 spans 12 residues. CDR1 and CDR2 (germline): SGHDT, YYEEEE. The CDR3: CASSGGRGEQYF. CDR3 sequence (DNA): TGTGCCAGCAGTGGCGGGAGGGGCGAGCAGTACTTC.

V gene TRBV30 combines with J gene TRBJ1-2; D is unresolved. V lost 0 bases and J 8 bases, leaving 13 bases between the germline ends. Germline assignment: CDR1 GTSNPN and CDR2 SVGIG (reference sequence). The CDR3 length is 13 residues. In DNA form, the CDR3 reads TGTGCCTGGAGTGTAGACTCAGCGGGGGGCTACACCTTC. This encodes CAWSVDSAGGYTF.